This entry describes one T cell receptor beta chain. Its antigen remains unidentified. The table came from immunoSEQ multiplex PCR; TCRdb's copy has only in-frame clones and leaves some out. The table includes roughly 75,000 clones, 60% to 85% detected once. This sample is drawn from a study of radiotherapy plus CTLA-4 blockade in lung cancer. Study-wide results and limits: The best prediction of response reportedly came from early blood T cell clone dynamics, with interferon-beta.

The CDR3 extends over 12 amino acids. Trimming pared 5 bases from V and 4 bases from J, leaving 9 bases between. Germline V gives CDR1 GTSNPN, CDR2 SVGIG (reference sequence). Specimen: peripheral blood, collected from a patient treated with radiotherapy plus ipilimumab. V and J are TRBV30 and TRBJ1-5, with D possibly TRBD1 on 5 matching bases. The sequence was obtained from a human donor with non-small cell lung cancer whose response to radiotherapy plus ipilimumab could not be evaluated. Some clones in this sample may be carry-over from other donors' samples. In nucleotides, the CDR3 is TGTGCCTGGGGTCCAGGGAATCAGCCCCAGCATTTT. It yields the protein CAWGPGNQPQHF.